This TCR beta chain was sequenced in a study of cytomegalovirus exposure and HLA in healthy donors. Germline CDR1 KGHSH, CDR2 LQKENI. V shed 6 bases and J 6 bases; nucleotides not matched to a gene: 3. The CDR3 runs 13 residues. Method: immunoSEQ multiplex PCR; TCRdb's copy keeps in-frame clones and lacks some. There are 170,000 or so clones in the sample; around 81% occur only once, and 2.5% to 3% lies in the top ten. The source material was PBMCs. This clonotype was sampled from a woman between 18 and 29 years old in good health and CMV-seropositive. The chain joins TRBV18 to TRBJ2-1; 9 bases are a match to TRBD1. In DNA form, the CDR3 reads TGTGCCAGCTCTCAGGGACAGGGCAATGAGCAGTTCTTC. This translates into CASSQGQGNEQFF.